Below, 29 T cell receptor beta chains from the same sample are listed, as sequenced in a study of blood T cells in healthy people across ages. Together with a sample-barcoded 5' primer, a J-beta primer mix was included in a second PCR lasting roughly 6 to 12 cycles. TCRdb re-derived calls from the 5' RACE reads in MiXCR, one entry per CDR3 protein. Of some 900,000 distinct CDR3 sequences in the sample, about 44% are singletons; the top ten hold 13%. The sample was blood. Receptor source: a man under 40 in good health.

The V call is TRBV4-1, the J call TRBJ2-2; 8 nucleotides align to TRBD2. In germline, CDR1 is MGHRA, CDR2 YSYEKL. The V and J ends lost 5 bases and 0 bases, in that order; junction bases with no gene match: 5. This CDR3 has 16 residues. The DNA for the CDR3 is TGCGCCAGCAGCGGGGTAGCGGGGTCGAACACCGGGGAGCTGTTTTTT. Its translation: CASSGVAGSNTGELFF.

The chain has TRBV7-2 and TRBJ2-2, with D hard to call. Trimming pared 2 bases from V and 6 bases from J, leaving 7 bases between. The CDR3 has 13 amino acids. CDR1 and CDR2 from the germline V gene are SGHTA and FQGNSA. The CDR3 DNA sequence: TGTGCCAGCAGCTTATGGCTAGCCGGGGAGCTGTTTTTT. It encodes CASSLWLAGELFF.

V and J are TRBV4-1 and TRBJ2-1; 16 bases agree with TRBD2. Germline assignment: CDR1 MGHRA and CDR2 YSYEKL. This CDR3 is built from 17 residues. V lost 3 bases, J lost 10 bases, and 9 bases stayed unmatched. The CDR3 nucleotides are TGCGCCAGCAGCCACCTCGGGACTAGCGGGGGGGCACGAGAGCAGTTCTTC. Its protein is CASSHLGTSGGAREQFF.

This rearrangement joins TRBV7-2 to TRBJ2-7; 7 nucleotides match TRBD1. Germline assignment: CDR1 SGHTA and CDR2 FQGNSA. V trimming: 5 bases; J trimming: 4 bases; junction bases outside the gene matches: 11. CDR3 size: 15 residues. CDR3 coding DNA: TGTGCCAGCAGCGTGACTCAGGGGGAATCGTACGAGCAGTACTTC. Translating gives CASSVTQGESYEQYF.

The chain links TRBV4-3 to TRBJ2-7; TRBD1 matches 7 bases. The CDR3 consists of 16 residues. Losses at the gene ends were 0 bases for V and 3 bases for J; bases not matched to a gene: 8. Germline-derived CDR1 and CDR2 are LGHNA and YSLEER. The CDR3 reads CASSQDRSTGVYEQYF. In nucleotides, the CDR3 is TGCGCCAGCAGCCAAGATCGGTCTACAGGGGTCTACGAGCAGTACTTC.

The CDR3 bases are TGTGCCAGCAGTGGATCCAGGGTGGAGGGCTACACCTTC. It encodes CASSGSRVEGYTF. This chain links TRBV12-3 or TRBV12-4 with TRBJ1-2; tentative D call: TRBD1 (5 bases). Trimming took off 5 bases at V and 8 bases at J, with 15 bases between the two ends. The length of the CDR3 is 13 residues.

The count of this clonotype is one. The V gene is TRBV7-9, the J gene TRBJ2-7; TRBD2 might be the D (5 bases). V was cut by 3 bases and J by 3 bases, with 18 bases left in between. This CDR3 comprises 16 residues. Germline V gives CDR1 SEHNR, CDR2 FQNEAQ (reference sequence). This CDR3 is CASSFLPFERLYEQYF. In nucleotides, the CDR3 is TGTGCCAGCAGCTTTCTCCCCTTCGAGCGGCTCTACGAGCAGTACTTC. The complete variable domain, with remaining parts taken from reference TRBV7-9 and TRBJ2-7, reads DTGVSQNPRHKITKRGQNVTFRCDPISEHNRLYWYRQTLGQGPEFLTYFQNEAQLEKSRLLSDRFSAERPKGSFSTLEIQRTEQGDSAMYLCASSFLPFERLYEQYFGPGTRLTVT.

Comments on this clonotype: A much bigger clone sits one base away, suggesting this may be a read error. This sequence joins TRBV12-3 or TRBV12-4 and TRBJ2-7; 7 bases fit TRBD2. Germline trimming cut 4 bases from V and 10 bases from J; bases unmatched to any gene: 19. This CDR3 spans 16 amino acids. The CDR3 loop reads CASSSFGARSREAQYF. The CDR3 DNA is TGTGCCAGCAGTTCGTTCGGCGCACGGAGTCGGGAGGCCCAGTACTTC.

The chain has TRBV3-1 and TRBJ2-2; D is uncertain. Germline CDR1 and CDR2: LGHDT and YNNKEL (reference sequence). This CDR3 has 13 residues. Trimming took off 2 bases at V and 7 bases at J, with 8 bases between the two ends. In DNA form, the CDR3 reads TGTGCCAGCAGCCAAATAGCCGGCGGGGAGCTGTTTTTT. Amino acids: CASSQIAGGELFF.

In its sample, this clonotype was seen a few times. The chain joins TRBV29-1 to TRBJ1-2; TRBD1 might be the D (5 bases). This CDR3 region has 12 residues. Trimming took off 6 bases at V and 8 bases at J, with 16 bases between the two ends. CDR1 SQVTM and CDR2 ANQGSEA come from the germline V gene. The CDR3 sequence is CSVGRDHEGYTF. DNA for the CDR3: TGCAGCGTGGGTCGGGACCACGAAGGCTACACCTTC.

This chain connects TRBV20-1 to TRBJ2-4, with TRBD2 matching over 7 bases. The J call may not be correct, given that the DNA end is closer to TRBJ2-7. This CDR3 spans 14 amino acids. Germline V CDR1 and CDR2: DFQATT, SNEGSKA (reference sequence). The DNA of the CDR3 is TGCAGTGCTACAGTCCGCGGGAGAACCTACGAGCAGTACTTC. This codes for CSATVRGRTYEQYF.

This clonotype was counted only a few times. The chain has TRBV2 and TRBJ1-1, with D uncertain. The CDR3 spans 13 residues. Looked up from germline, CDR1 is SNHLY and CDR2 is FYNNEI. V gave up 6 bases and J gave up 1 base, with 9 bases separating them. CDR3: CASRSRGNTEAFF. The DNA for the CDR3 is TGTGCCAGCAGATCACGAGGGAACACTGAAGCTTTCTTT.

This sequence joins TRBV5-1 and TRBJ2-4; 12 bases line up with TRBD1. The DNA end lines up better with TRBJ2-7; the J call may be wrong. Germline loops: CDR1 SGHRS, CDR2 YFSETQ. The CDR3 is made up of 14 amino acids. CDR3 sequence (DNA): TGCGCCAGCAGCTCGGGACAGGGGGCAAGCGAGCAGTACTTC. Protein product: CASSSGQGASEQYF.

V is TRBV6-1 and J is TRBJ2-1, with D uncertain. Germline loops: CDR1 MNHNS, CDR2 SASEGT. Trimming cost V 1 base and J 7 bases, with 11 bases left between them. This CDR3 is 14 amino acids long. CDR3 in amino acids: CASSEERWANEQFF. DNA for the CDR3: TGTGCCAGCAGTGAAGAAAGGTGGGCAAATGAGCAGTTCTTC.

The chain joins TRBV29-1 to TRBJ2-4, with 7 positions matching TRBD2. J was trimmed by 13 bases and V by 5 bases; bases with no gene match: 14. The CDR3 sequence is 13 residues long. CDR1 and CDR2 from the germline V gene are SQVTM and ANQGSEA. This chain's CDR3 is CSVFDARAGWQYF. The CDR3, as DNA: TGCAGCGTTTTCGATGCACGAGCGGGGTGGCAGTACTTC.

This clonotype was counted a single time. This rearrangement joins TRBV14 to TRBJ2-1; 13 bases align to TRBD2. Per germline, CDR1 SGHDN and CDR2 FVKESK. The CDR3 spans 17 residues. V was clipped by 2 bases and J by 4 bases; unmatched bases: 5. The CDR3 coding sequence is TGTGCCAGCAGCCAACTGACTAGCGGGGGGCTATACAATGAGCAGTTCTTC. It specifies CASSQLTSGGLYNEQFF.

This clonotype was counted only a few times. CDR3 bases: TGTGCCAGCAGTTTCCGACTAGCGGGGCTCTACGAGCAGTACTTC. Protein: CASSFRLAGLYEQYF. The chain couples TRBV27 to TRBJ2-7, with TRBD2 identical over 11 bases. J was trimmed by 3 bases and V by 3 bases; bases with no gene match: 4. Germline loops: CDR1 MNHEY, CDR2 SMNVEV (reference sequence). The CDR3 runs to 15 residues.

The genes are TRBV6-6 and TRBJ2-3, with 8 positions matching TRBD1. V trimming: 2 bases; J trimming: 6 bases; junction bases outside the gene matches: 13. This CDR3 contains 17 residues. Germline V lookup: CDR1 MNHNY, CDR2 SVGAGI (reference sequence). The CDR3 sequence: CASSYPRRQGSGDTQYF. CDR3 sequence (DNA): TGTGCCAGCAGTTACCCGAGACGACAGGGGTCGGGGGATACGCAGTATTTT.

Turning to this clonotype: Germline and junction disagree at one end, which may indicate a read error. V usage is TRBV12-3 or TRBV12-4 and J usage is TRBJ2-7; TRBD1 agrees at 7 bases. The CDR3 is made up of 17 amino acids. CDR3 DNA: TGTGTCAGCAGCCGGTGGGGAACCGGGACAGCCTCCTACGAGCAGTACTTC. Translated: CVSSRWGTGTASYEQYF.

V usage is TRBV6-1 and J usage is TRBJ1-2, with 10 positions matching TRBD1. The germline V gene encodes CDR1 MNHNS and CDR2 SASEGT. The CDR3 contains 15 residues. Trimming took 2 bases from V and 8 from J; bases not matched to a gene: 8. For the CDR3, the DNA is TGTGCCAGCAGTGAAAGGGACAGGGGACTGCGGGGCTACACCTTC. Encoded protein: CASSERDRGLRGYTF.

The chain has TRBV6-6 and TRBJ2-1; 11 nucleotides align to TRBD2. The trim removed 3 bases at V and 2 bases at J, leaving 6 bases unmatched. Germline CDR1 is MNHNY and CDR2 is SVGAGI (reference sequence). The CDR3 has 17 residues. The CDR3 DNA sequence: TGTGCCAGCAGTTATTCCTATAGCGGGGGGGCCTACAATGAGCAGTTCTTC. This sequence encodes CASSYSYSGGAYNEQFF.

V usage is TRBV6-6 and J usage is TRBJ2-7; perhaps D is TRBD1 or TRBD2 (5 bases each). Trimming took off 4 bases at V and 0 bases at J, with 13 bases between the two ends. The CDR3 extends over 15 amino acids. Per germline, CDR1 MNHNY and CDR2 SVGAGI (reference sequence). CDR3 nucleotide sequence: TGTGCCAGCAGTTCGGGGACGGGATACTCCTACGAGCAGTACTTC. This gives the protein CASSSGTGYSYEQYF.

The CDR3 here is CSASSLKRGAFLSYNEQFF. The CDR3 DNA follows: TGCAGTGCTAGTTCTTTAAAGCGGGGGGCCTTCCTATCCTACAATGAGCAGTTCTTC. The rearrangement joins TRBV20-1 to TRBJ2-1; the match to TRBD2 covers 9 bases. The CDR3 covers 19 residues. V lost 3 bases to trimming and J lost 1 base; unmatched junction nucleotides: 16. Germline CDR1 and CDR2: DFQATT and SNEGSKA (reference sequence).

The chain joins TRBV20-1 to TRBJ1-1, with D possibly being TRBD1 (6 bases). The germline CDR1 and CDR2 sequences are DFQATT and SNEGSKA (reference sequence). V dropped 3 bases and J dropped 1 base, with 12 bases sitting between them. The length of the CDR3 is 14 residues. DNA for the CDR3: TGCAGTGCTAGGGGGGGCAGGAGGAACACTGAAGCTTTCTTT. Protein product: CSARGGRRNTEAFF.

The CDR3 reads CASSPRTGVAFF. Written as DNA, the CDR3 is TGTGCCAGCAGCCCCAGGACAGGGGTGGCTTTCTTT. The chain uses TRBV6-6 and TRBJ1-1; 9 bases line up with TRBD1. CDR3 length: 12 amino acids. Germline CDR1 reads MNHNY; CDR2 reads SVGAGI (reference sequence). V trimming: 6 bases; J trimming: 11 bases; junction bases outside the gene matches: 7.

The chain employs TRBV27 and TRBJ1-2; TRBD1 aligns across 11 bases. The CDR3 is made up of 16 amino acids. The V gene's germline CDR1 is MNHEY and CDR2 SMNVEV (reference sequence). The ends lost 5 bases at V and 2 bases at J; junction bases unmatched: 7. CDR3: CASSLGRTGGNYGYTF. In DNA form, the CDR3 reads TGTGCCAGCAGTCTTGGCAGGACAGGGGGCAACTATGGCTACACCTTC.

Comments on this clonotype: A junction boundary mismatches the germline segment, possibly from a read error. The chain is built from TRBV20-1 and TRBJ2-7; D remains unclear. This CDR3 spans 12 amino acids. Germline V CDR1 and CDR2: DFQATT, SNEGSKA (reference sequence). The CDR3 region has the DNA TGCAGTGCTGGCTTATACTCCTACGGGCAGTACTTC. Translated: CSAGLYSYGQYF.

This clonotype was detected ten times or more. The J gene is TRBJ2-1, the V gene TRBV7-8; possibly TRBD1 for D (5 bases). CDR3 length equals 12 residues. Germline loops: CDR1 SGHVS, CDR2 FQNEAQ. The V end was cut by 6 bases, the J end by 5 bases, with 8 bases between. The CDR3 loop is CASSLRDNEQFF. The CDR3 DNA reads TGTGCCAGCAGTCTCAGGGACAATGAGCAGTTCTTC.

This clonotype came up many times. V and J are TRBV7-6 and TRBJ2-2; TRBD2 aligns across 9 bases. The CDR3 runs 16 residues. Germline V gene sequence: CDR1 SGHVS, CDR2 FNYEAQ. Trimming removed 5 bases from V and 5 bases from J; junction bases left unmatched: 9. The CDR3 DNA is TGTGCCAGCAGCCTTATAGCGGGGGATAGAACCGGGGAGCTGTTTTTT. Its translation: CASSLIAGDRTGELFF.